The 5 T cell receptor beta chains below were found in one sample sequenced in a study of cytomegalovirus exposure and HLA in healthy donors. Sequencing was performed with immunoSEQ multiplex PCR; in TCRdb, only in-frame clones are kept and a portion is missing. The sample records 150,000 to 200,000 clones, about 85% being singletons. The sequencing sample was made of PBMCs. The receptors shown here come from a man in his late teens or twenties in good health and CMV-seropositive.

CDR3 amino acids: CASSPGGWNQPQHF. As DNA, the CDR3 is TGTGCCAGCTCACCAGGGGGCTGGAATCAGCCCCAGCATTTT. The chain uses TRBV18 and TRBJ1-5; maybe TRBD1 (6 bases). V lost 2 bases, J lost 4 bases, and 9 bases lay in between. This CDR3 has 14 residues. The germline gives CDR1 KGHSH, CDR2 LQKENI.

The CDR3 bases are TGTGCCTGGAGTCATGGGGGAGGAGGATACGAGCAGTACTTC. It translates to CAWSHGGGGYEQYF. This rearrangement joins TRBV30 to TRBJ2-7; D perhaps matches TRBD2 (6 bases). Germline loops: CDR1 GTSNPN, CDR2 SVGIG (reference sequence). The CDR3 runs to 14 residues. Trimming cost V 2 bases and J 4 bases, with 15 bases left between them. The full variable domain, with the rest looked up from reference TRBV30 and TRBJ2-7, is SQTIHQWPATLVQPVGSPLSLECTVEGTSNPNLYWYRQAAGRGLQLLFYSVGIGQISSEVPQNLSASRPQDRQFILSSKKLLLSDSGFYLCAWSHGGGGYEQYFGPGTRLTVT.

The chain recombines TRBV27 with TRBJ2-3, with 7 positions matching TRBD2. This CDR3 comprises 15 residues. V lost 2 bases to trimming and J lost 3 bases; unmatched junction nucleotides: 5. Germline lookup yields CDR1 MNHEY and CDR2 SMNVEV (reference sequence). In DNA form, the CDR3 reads TGTGCCAGCAGTTTAAGAGCGGGGTATACAGATACGCAGTATTTT. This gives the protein CASSLRAGYTDTQYF.

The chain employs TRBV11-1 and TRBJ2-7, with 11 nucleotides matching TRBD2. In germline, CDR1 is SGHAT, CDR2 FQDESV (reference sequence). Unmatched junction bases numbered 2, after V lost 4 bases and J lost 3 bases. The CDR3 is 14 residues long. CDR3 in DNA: TGTGCCAGCAGCTCCGGGACTAGCGGCTACGAGCAGTACTTC. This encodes CASSSGTSGYEQYF.

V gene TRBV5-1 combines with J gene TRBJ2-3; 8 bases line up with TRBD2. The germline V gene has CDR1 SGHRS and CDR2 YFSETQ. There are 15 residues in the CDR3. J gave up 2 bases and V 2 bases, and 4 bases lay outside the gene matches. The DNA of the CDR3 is TGCGCCAGCAGCTTTGCGGGAGGAGTCACAGATACGCAGTATTTT. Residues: CASSFAGGVTDTQYF.